The next 27 T cell receptor beta chains were all read from a single sample in a study of shared clonotypes between healthy human individuals. Only in-frame clones appear in the TCRdb table, and some are missing; sequencing was by immunoSEQ multiplex PCR. The sample gives approximately 2,000,000 clones, approximately 92% of which show up once; about 1.7% is in the top ten. Naive CD8 isolation took CD45RO-negative cells positively selected for CCR7 and excluded terminally differentiated effector memory CD45RA+ cells. Material for sequencing was naive CD8+ T cells from PBMCs. Source of these receptors: a man aged 18 to 35 in good health. Some clones in this sample may be carry-over from other donors' samples.

As to this clone: The junction departs from germline at one end; a sequencing error may be responsible. V usage is TRBV25-1 and J usage is TRBJ1-2, with D unclear. From germline, CDR1 is MGHDK and CDR2 SYGVNS. The CDR3 has 12 amino acids. CDR3 bases: TGTGCCAGCAGGGCGGAGGGTGGTGGCCACACCTTC. Amino acid sequence: CASRAEGGGHTF.

This clone was picked up one time. The chain is built from TRBV4-3 and TRBJ2-1; the match to TRBD2 covers 16 bases. CDR1 LGHNA and CDR2 YSLEER come from the germline V gene. With 3 bases clipped from V and 7 bases from J, the junction kept 6 bases outside the gene matches. This CDR3 has 17 amino acids. As DNA, the CDR3 is TGCGCCAGCAGCCAGGGGACTAGCGGGAGGGGTCGGAATGAGCAGTTCTTC. Protein: CASSQGTSGRGRNEQFF.

The chain employs TRBV10-3 and TRBJ2-1; D might be TRBD2 (6 bases). Trimming cost V 6 bases and J 6 bases, with 12 bases left between them. The germline V gene has CDR1 ENHRY and CDR2 SYGVKD. CDR3 length: 13 residues. The CDR3 loop reads CAIREGTFNEQFF. The CDR3 DNA reads as TGTGCCATCAGGGAAGGGACTTTCAATGAGCAGTTCTTC.

As for this clone: Distinct nucleotide sequences in the sample also encode this CDR3. The CDR3: CASSQVGTGGEQYF. In DNA form, the CDR3 reads TGCGCCAGCAGCCAAGTGGGTACAGGTGGTGAGCAGTACTTC. The chain links TRBV4-1 to TRBJ2-7; a weak D match, TRBD1 (5 bases). The CDR3 runs to 14 residues. V shed 1 base and J shed 7 bases, with 14 bases lying between them. Germline values: CDR1 MGHRA, CDR2 YSYEKL.

This chain links TRBV11-2 with TRBJ1-3; maybe TRBD1 (6 bases). The CDR3 loop spans 16 amino acids. Trimming pared 3 bases from V and 4 bases from J, leaving 16 bases between. Per the germline V gene, CDR1 is SGHAT and CDR2 is FQNNGV. This CDR3 reads CASSFPDSLPGNTIYF. The DNA for the CDR3 is TGTGCCAGCAGCTTCCCGGACAGCTTACCCGGAAACACCATATATTTT.

This clone showed up just once. V gene TRBV4-3 combines with J gene TRBJ2-7; 9 bases line up with TRBD2. The CDR3 extends over 16 amino acids. The ends lost 2 bases at V and 2 bases at J; junction bases unmatched: 7. The V gene's germline CDR1 is LGHNA and CDR2 YSLEER. The CDR3 sequence is CASSQYGTSMTYEQYF. CDR3 sequence (DNA): TGCGCCAGCAGCCAATACGGGACTAGCATGACCTACGAGCAGTACTTC.

The gene calls are TRBV27 and TRBJ1-2, with TRBD1 matching over 8 bases. The CDR3 has 13 residues. Germline V lookup: CDR1 MNHEY, CDR2 SMNVEV (reference sequence). V lost 5 bases, J lost 5 bases, and 4 bases stayed unmatched. In nucleotides, the CDR3 is TGTGCCAGCAGTCTTTGGACAGGGTATGGCTACACCTTC. It translates to CASSLWTGYGYTF.

The chain combines TRBV28 with TRBJ2-1, with 9 bases aligning to TRBD2. The trim removed 3 bases at V and 0 bases at J, leaving 9 bases unmatched. The germline V gene has CDR1 MDHEN and CDR2 SYDVKM. The CDR3 has 18 residues. In DNA, the CDR3 is TGTGCCAGCAGTTTCGTCGAAAGCGGGAGGCCCTCCTACAATGAGCAGTTCTTC. Encoded protein: CASSFVESGRPSYNEQFF.

The chain links TRBV7-6 to TRBJ2-7; TRBD2 matches at 13 bases. Germline V gene lookup returns CDR1 SGHVS and CDR2 FNYEAQ. Trimming took 4 bases from V and 2 from J; bases not matched to a gene: 2. The CDR3 is made up of 15 amino acids. The CDR3 here is CASSSGLAGTYEQYF. Written as DNA, the CDR3 is TGTGCCAGCAGCTCGGGACTAGCGGGGACCTACGAGCAGTACTTC.

J is TRBJ2-1 and V is TRBV7-6; tentatively, D is TRBD2 (5 bases). The CDR3 runs to 15 residues. Germline CDR1 is SGHVS and CDR2 is FNYEAQ. V was trimmed by 5 bases and J by 3 bases, leaving 14 bases between them. CDR3 coding DNA: TGTGCCAGCAGCCAAGGAGGCTTCTACTACAATGAGCAGTTCTTC. Amino acid sequence: CASSQGGFYYNEQFF.

In this sample, this clone turned up once. This sequence joins TRBV29-1 and TRBJ1-2; 8 bases align to TRBD1. CDR3 length: 19 amino acids. J was trimmed by 4 bases and V by 7 bases; bases with no gene match: 26. Per germline, CDR1 SQVTM and CDR2 ANQGSEA. The CDR3 loop reads CSALVQGANRQGSTYGYTF. The CDR3 nucleotides read TGCAGCGCCCTAGTCCAGGGGGCTAATAGACAGGGCTCGACCTATGGCTACACCTTC.

The chain joins TRBV7-3 to TRBJ2-5; the match to TRBD1 covers 7 bases. CDR1 and CDR2 (germline): SGHTA, FQGTGA. The CDR3 length is 14 residues. Trimming removed 5 bases from V and 5 bases from J; junction bases left unmatched: 8. This CDR3 is CASSLRQGSETQYF. The CDR3 bases are TGTGCCAGCAGCCTCAGACAGGGTTCGGAGACCCAGTACTTC.

This clone showed up just once. Distinct nucleotide sequences in the sample also encode this CDR3. The rearrangement links TRBV7-9 to TRBJ1-3; no firm D call. The germline V gene encodes CDR1 SEHNR and CDR2 FQNEAQ (reference sequence). This CDR3 is built from 11 residues. Deletions cut 3 bases from V and 4 bases from J, with 1 base between. CDR3 DNA sequence: TGTGCCAGCAGCTTGGGAAACACCATATATTTT. Translating gives CASSLGNTIYF.

V and J are TRBV13 and TRBJ2-3, with D perhaps matching TRBD2 (5 bases). The CDR3 is 12 residues long. In germline, CDR1 is PRHDT, CDR2 FYEKMQ (reference sequence). V lost 5 bases and J 5 bases, leaving 8 bases between the germline ends. As DNA, the CDR3 is TGTGCCAGCAGCGATCGGGAAGATACGCAGTATTTT. Amino acids: CASSDREDTQYF.

The J gene is TRBJ1-1, the V gene TRBV7-3; weak D call: TRBD1 (5 bases). The germline V gene encodes CDR1 SGHTA and CDR2 FQGTGA. The CDR3 is made up of 14 amino acids. Trimming removed 2 bases at V and 4 bases at J, with 11 bases between. CDR3 nucleotide sequence: TGTGCCAGCAGCTTAGTTTCAGGGCCCACTGAAGCTTTCTTT. This translates into CASSLVSGPTEAFF.

As to this clone: The sample carries other DNA sequences with the same CDR3. The genes are TRBV7-9 and TRBJ1-3; D remains unclear. Germline CDR1 reads SEHNR; CDR2 reads FQNEAQ (reference sequence). Trimming shortened V by 3 bases and J by 4 bases, and 4 bases separated the two germline ends. The CDR3 is 12 amino acids. The CDR3 bases are TGTGCCAGCAGCTTCCGGGGAAACACCATATATTTT. Amino acids: CASSFRGNTIYF.

The gene calls are TRBV28 and TRBJ1-5, with 12 bases lining up with TRBD1. The CDR3 runs 16 residues. V trimming: 5 bases; J trimming: 1 base; junction bases outside the gene matches: 3. Germline CDR1 reads MDHEN; CDR2 reads SYDVKM. The CDR3 sequence: CASSGTGGWSNQPQHF. The CDR3 nucleotides read TGTGCCAGCAGTGGGACAGGGGGCTGGAGCAATCAGCCCCAGCATTTT.

The rearrangement uses TRBV27 and TRBJ2-7, with 7 positions matching TRBD1. There are 13 residues in the CDR3. Per the germline V gene, CDR1 is MNHEY and CDR2 is SMNVEV (reference sequence). J was trimmed by 5 bases and V by 8 bases; bases with no gene match: 9. The CDR3 DNA reads TGTGCCAGCCAGACAGGGAACACCCACGAGCAGTACTTC. It specifies CASQTGNTHEQYF.

This chain links TRBV6-5 with TRBJ1-3; TRBD1 agrees at 8 bases. With V trimmed by 6 bases and J by 1 base, 5 bases remained unmatched. CDR1 and CDR2 from the germline V gene are MNHEY and SVGAGI. CDR3 length equals 15 residues. For the CDR3, the DNA is TGTGCCAGCAGACAGGGGGTCCGATCTGGAAACACCATATATTTT. Its protein product is CASRQGVRSGNTIYF.

The chain carries TRBV28 and TRBJ2-7; a possible D gene is TRBD1 (6 bases). Trimming stripped 3 bases from V and 4 bases from J, with 16 bases between. The CDR3 is made up of 15 amino acids. From germline, CDR1 is MDHEN and CDR2 SYDVKM. The CDR3 is CASSFGLITGYEQYF. The DNA of the CDR3 is TGTGCCAGCAGTTTTGGCCTAATTACAGGGTACGAGCAGTACTTC.

The genes are TRBV5-6 and TRBJ1-1; D remains unclear. From germline, CDR1 is SGHDT and CDR2 YYEEEE. This CDR3 region has 14 residues. V lost 2 bases and J lost 1, with 9 bases in between. The CDR3 region has the DNA TGTGCCAGCAGCTTCGACTTAAAGAACACTGAAGCTTTCTTT. Residues: CASSFDLKNTEAFF.

This clone showed up just once. The V and J genes are TRBV4-3 and TRBJ1-2; D perhaps matches TRBD1 (5 bases). V lost 0 bases, J lost 5 bases, and 13 bases lay in between. The length of the CDR3 is 15 residues. The germline gives CDR1 LGHNA, CDR2 YSLEER. Here the CDR3 reads CASSQEQAGKYGYTF. CDR3 sequence (DNA): TGCGCCAGCAGCCAAGAACAGGCAGGGAAATATGGCTACACCTTC.

This chain uses TRBV4-1 with TRBJ2-1; D uncertain. Germline V gives CDR1 MGHRA, CDR2 YSYEKL. CDR3 length: 16 amino acids. V lost 4 bases and J 6 bases, leaving 19 bases between the germline ends. CDR3 nucleotides: TGCGCCAGCAGCCTATCTTCTGTTGGGCTTCGCAATGAGCAGTTCTTC. This gives the protein CASSLSSVGLRNEQFF.

J is TRBJ2-3 and V is TRBV9, with 7 bases lining up with TRBD1. The CDR3 is 19 amino acids. V lost 3 bases, J lost 6 bases, and 22 bases stayed unmatched. Germline V gives CDR1 SGDLS, CDR2 YYNGEE. The CDR3 here is CASSARVTGTVLGPDTQYF. CDR3 DNA sequence: TGTGCCAGCAGCGCGAGGGTGACCGGGACAGTCTTGGGTCCGGATACGCAGTATTTT.

The rearrangement links TRBV4-1 to TRBJ2-1, with TRBD2 identical over 14 bases. Germline-derived CDR1 and CDR2 are MGHRA and YSYEKL. V was clipped by 4 bases and J by 10 bases; unmatched bases: 6. The CDR3 is 15 residues long. CDR3 region: CASSLGTSGSWEQFF. As DNA, the CDR3 is TGCGCCAGCAGCCTCGGGACTAGCGGGAGCTGGGAGCAGTTCTTC.

The J gene is TRBJ2-5, the V gene TRBV7-9; TRBD1 aligns across 8 bases. Trimming cost V 4 bases and J 14 bases; bases outside gene matches: 15. Per germline, CDR1 SEHNR and CDR2 FQNEAQ (reference sequence). The CDR3 is 14 amino acids. The CDR3 sequence is CASSSRTGSYEQYF. The CDR3 nucleotides are TGTGCCAGCAGCTCCCGGACAGGGAGCTACGAGCAATACTTC.

The chain joins TRBV11-2 to TRBJ2-1, with D uncertain. Trimming took off 3 bases at V and 0 bases at J, with 12 bases between the two ends. Germline CDR1 is SGHAT and CDR2 is FQNNGV. The CDR3 length is 16 residues. The CDR3 loop reads CASSLHPGSSYNEQFF. In DNA form, the CDR3 reads TGTGCCAGCAGCTTGCACCCCGGAAGCTCCTACAATGAGCAGTTCTTC.